This T cell receptor beta chain was identified during a study of shared clonotypes between healthy human individuals. With 6 bases removed from V and 3 bases from J, the gap between germline ends came to 18 bases. In germline, CDR1 is MDHEN, CDR2 SYDVKM. This CDR3 contains 15 residues. Here immunoSEQ multiplex PCR was the method, and the copy in TCRdb shows in-frame clones only, minus some. Seen here are about 380,000 clones, 95% to 97% observed once, and the top ten hold approximately 0.32%. The sequence was collected from a man between 25 and 39 years old in good health. The sequencing sample was made of memory CD8+ T cells sorted from blood. Subset denoted: CD45RO+ cells pooled with CCR7-negative TemRA cells. This chain connects TRBV28 to TRBJ2-7; D gene uncertain. The CDR3 DNA follows: TGTGCCAGCAGCCGCCTGGACCGCCCCCTCTACGAGCAGTACTTC. Amino acid sequence: CASSRLDRPLYEQYF.